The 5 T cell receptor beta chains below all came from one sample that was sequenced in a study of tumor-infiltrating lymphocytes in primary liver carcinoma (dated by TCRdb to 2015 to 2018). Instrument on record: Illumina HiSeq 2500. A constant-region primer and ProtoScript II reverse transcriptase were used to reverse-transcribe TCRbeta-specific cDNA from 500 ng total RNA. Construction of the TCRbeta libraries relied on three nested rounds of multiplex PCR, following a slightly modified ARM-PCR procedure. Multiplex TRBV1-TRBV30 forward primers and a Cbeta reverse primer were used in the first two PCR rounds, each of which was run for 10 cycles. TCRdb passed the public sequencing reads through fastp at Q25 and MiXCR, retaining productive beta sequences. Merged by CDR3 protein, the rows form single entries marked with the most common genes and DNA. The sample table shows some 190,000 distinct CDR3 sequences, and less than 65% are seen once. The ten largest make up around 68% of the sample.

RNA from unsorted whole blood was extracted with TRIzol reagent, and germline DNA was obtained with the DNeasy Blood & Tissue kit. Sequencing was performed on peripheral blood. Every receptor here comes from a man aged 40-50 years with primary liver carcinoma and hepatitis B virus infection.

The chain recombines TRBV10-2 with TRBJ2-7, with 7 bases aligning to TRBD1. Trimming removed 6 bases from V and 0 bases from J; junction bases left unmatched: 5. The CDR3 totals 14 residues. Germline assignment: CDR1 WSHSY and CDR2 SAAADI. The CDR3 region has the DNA TGCGCCAGCAGATTGGGACAGAGCTCCTACGAGCAGTACTTC. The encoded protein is CASRLGQSSYEQYF.

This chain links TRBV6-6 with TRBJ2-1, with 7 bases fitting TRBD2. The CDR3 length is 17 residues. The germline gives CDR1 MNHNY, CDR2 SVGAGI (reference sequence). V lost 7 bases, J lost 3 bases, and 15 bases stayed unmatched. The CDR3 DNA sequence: TGTGCCAGCAAAATACCTCTTCGCGGGAGTAGCTACAATGAGCAGTTCTTC. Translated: CASKIPLRGSSYNEQFF.

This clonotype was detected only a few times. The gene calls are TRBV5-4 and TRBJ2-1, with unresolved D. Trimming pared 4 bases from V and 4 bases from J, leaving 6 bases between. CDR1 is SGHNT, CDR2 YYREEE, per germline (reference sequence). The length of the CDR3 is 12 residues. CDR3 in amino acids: CASSTEYNEQFF. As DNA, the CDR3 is TGTGCCAGCAGCACAGAGTACAATGAGCAGTTCTTC.

CDR3 bases: TGTGCCAGCAGTTCCTACAGGGGAACTGACACCGGGGAGCTGTTTTTT. As protein: CASSSYRGTDTGELFF. This chain joins TRBV28 and TRBJ2-2; 7 positions agree with TRBD1. The junction had 8 bases not matched to a gene; V was cut back by 4 bases and J by 3 bases. Germline V CDR1 and CDR2: MDHEN, SYDVKM. The CDR3 is 16 amino acids.

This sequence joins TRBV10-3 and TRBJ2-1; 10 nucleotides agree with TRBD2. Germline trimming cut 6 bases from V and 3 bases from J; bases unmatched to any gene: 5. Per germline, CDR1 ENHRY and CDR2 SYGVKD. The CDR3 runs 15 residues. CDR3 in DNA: TGTGCCATCAGGCCAGGACTAGCGGACTACAATGAGCAGTTCTTC. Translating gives CAIRPGLADYNEQFF.